This T cell receptor (beta chain) comes out of a study of CD8 T cells in ankylosing spondylitis. Study conclusions and caveats: Among TCR beta sequences, a motif of roughly 8 highly homologous variants appeared characteristic of ankylosing spondylitis blood. As reported, disease-linked clones showed significant enrichment in matched ankylosing spondylitis synovial fluid.

In its sample, this clonotype was seen many times. The antigen is unknown. Researchers built TCR beta libraries using quantitative 5'-RACE with molecular barcodes. TCRdb independently ran MiXCR on the 5' RACE reads; one entry per CDR3 protein. This sample has 500,000 or so distinct CDR3 sequences; about 5.2% occur once, and the top ten carry around 3.4%. The sequencing sample was made of blood, either unsorted or a sorted T cell fraction (not recorded which). This TCR derives from a male donor with ankylosing spondylitis.

CDR3 protein: CASSQDGRYFNEKLFF. The CDR3 region has the DNA TGCGCCAGCAGCCAAGATGGGAGATACTTTAATGAAAAACTGTTTTTT. This chain links TRBV4-1 with TRBJ1-4; no reliable D call. With 0 bases removed from V and 4 bases from J, the gap between germline ends came to 12 bases. The CDR3 runs 16 residues. Germline V gene sequence: CDR1 MGHRA, CDR2 YSYEKL.